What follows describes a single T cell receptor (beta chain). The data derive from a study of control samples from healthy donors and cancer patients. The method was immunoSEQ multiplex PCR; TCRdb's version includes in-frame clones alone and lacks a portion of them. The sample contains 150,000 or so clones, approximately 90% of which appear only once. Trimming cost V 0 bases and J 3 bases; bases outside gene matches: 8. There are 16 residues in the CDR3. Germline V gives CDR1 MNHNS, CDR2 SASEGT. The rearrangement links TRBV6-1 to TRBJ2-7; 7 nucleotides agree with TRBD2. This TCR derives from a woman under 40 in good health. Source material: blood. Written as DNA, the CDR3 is TGTGCCAGCAGTGAAGCGACGACTAGCAGTGGCTACGAGCAGTACTTC. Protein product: CASSEATTSSGYEQYF.